The T cell receptor beta chain described here comes from a study of T cell responses to AZD1222 COVID-19 vaccine. Study-wide results and caveats: Only six AZD1222 recipients tested seropositive at baseline. Dominant CD4 TCR responses targeted spike regions 160-218 and 743-854. The donor group comprised mostly white British people and more females; the analysis possibly underestimated clonal diversity. No day 14 peak samples; only post-peak repertoires were characterized.

Comment on this clone: The target antigen is unknown.

Produced via immunoSEQ multiplex PCR; TCRdb's table is partial and in-frame only. This table holds 200,000 or so clones, over 80% found once. This CDR3 region has 13 residues. Germline V gene data show CDR1 as SGHTA and CDR2 as FQGTGA. With 4 bases removed from V and 3 bases from J, the gap between germline ends came to 10 bases. The clonotype originates from an adult in good health. This sequence joins TRBV7-3 and TRBJ2-7, with unresolved D. Here the sequenced sample was peripheral blood, taken on day 0 of AZD1222 vaccination. The DNA for the CDR3 is TGTGCCAGCAGCTCCAAGACAAACTACGAGCAGTACGTC. Amino acid sequence: CASSSKTNYEQYV.